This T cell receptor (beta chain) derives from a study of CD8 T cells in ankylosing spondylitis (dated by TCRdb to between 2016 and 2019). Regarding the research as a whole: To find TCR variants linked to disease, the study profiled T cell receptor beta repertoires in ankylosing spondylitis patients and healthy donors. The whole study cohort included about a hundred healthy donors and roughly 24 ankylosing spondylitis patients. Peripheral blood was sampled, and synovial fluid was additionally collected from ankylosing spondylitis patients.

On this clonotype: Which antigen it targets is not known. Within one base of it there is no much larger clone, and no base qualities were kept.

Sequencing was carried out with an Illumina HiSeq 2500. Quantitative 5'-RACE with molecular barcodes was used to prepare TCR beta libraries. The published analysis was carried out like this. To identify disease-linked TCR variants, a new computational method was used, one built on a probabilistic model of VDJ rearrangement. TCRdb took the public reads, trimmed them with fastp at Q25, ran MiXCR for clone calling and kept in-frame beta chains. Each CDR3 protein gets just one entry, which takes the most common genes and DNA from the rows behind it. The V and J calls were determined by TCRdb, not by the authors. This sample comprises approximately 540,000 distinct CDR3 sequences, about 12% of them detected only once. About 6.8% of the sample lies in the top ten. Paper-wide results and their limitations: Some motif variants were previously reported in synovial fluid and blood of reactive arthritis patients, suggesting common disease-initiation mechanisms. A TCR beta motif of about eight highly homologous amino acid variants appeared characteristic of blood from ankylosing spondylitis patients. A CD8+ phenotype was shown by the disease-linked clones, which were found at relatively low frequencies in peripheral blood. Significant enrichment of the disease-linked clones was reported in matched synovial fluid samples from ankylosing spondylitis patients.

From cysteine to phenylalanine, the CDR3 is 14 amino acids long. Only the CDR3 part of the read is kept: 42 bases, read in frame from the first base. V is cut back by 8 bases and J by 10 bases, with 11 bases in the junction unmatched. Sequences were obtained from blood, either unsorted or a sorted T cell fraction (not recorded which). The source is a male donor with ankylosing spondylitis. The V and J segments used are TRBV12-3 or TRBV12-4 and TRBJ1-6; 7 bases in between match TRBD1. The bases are TGTGCCAGCTCTACTGAGACAGGGCGGTCACCCCTCCACTTT. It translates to CASSTETGRSPLHF.